The 10 T cell receptor beta chains reported below all come from one sample, sequenced in a study of PD-1 blockade in classical Hodgkin lymphoma. The data were produced by immunoSEQ multiplex PCR, yet TCRdb's version contains in-frame clones alone and is incomplete. This table has 100,000 or so clones, 75% to 90% appearing once. The patients all showed relapse after autologous stem cell transplantation, while their brentuximab vedotin exposure varied. Here the sequenced sample was peripheral blood mononuclear cells (PBMCs), taken before the second cycle of nivolumab. The origin of the receptors is a human donor with classical Hodgkin lymphoma.

The chain couples TRBV18 to TRBJ2-1; TRBD1 aligns across 7 bases. The CDR3 is made up of 13 amino acids. Germline CDR1 and CDR2: KGHSH and LQKENI. The V segment lost 6 bases and the J segment 4 bases; nucleotides outside the gene matches: 3. CDR3 residues: CASSQQGYNEQFF. The DNA for the CDR3 is TGTGCCAGCTCTCAACAGGGGTACAATGAGCAGTTCTTC.

The chain links TRBV9 to TRBJ2-7, with TRBD1 matching over 7 bases. Germline V gene sequence: CDR1 SGDLS, CDR2 YYNGEE. The junction had 16 bases not matched to a gene; V was cut back by 0 bases and J by 4 bases. CDR3 length: 18 residues. The CDR3 loop reads CASSVGVRGTDPFYEQYF. The CDR3, as DNA: TGTGCCAGCAGCGTAGGGGTCAGGGGGACAGACCCTTTTTACGAGCAGTACTTC.

The chain employs TRBV5-1 and TRBJ2-1; no clear D. CDR3 size: 13 residues. Trimming removed 5 bases at V and 2 bases at J, with 8 bases between. Germline-derived CDR1 and CDR2 are SGHRS and YFSETQ. Written as DNA, the CDR3 is TGCGCCAGCAGAAGGCAGGCCTACAATGAGCAGTTCTTC. Its translation is CASRRQAYNEQFF.

This rearrangement joins TRBV7-9 to TRBJ2-1, with D perhaps TRBD1 or TRBD2 (5 bases each). Germline CDR1 and CDR2: SEHNR and FQNEAQ (reference sequence). This CDR3 contains 15 residues. V was shortened by 5 bases and J by 6 bases, with 17 bases between the two germline ends. DNA of the CDR3: TGTGCCAGCAGCCCCCCCGGGGACCCGGGCAATGAGCAGTTCTTC. Residues: CASSPPGDPGNEQFF.

The CDR3 nucleotides are TGTGCCAGCAGCTCGAGTCCGGGACAGATAAATGAAAAACTGTTTTTT. Translation: CASSSSPGQINEKLFF. This chain joins TRBV7-2 and TRBJ1-4; 7 bases map to TRBD1. Germline trimming cut 4 bases from V and 5 bases from J; bases unmatched to any gene: 10. CDR1 and CDR2 (germline): SGHTA, FQGNSA. The CDR3 sequence is 16 residues long. Drawing the rest from reference TRBV7-2 and TRBJ1-4, the complete variable domain is GAGVSQSPSNKVTEKGKDVELRCDPISGHTALYWYRQSLGQGLEFLIYFQGNSAPDKSGLPSDRFSAERTGGSVSTLTIQRTQQEDSAVYLCASSSSPGQINEKLFFGSGTQLSVL.

The rearrangement links TRBV15 to TRBJ1-5; 7 bases map to TRBD1. Germline V gene lookup returns CDR1 LNHNV and CDR2 YYDKDF (reference sequence). This CDR3 is built from 15 residues. Unmatched junction bases numbered 3, after V lost 0 bases and J lost 4 bases. The CDR3 loop reads CATSREEGANQPQHF. For the CDR3, the DNA is TGTGCCACCAGCAGAGAGGAGGGGGCGAATCAGCCCCAGCATTTT.

V and J are TRBV7-2 and TRBJ2-5; TRBD1 is a possible D gene (6 bases). Germline assignment: CDR1 SGHTA and CDR2 FQGNSA. V was cut by 5 bases and J by 1 base, with 11 bases left in between. The CDR3 length is 14 residues. The DNA of the CDR3 is TGTGCCAGCAGCCTCGGACAGATCCAAGAGACCCAGTACTTC. Translating it yields CASSLGQIQETQYF.

This chain uses TRBV11-2 with TRBJ2-1, with D possibly matching TRBD1 (6 bases). The CDR3 consists of 14 residues. Germline CDR1 SGHAT, CDR2 FQNNGV. The V end was cut by 5 bases, the J end by 16 bases, with 24 bases between. Here the CDR3 DNA reads TGTGCCAGCAGCCCTTATGGTTTCGGGACCAGGGGATTCTTC. Protein product: CASSPYGFGTRGFF.

This rearrangement joins TRBV9 to TRBJ1-5, with 9 nucleotides matching TRBD1. V was clipped by 4 bases and J by 6 bases; unmatched bases: 8. CDR1 is SGDLS and CDR2 is YYNGEE in the germline V gene. The CDR3 consists of 15 residues. The CDR3 DNA reads as TGTGCCAGCAGCCCCACAGGGGGCTCGGGTCAGCCCCAGCATTTT. Amino acids: CASSPTGGSGQPQHF.

This chain links TRBV28 with TRBJ2-5; TRBD1 agrees at 7 bases. V gave up 3 bases and J gave up 4 bases; unmatched junction bases: 5. The CDR3 contains 14 residues. Looked up from germline, CDR1 is MDHEN and CDR2 is SYDVKM. The CDR3 region has the DNA TGTGCCAGCAGTTTGGTGGGACAGAGAGAGACCCAGTACTTC. Translated, it gives CASSLVGQRETQYF.